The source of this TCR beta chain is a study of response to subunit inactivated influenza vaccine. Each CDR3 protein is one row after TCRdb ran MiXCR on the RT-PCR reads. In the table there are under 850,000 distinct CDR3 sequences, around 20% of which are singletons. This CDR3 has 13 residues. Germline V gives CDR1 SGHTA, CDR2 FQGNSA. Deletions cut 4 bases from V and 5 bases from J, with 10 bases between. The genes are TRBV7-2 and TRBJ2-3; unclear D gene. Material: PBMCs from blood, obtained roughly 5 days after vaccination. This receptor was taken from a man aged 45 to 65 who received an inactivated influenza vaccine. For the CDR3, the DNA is TGTGCCAGCAGCTCCTCTGCTGGAGATACGCAGTATTTT. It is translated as CASSSSAGDTQYF.